This T cell receptor (beta chain) stems from a study of T cells in Graves' hyperthyroidism and ophthalmopathy. This clonotype was counted a few times. Its antigen is unknown. CDR1 and CDR2 (germline): SGHDN, FVKESK. This CDR3 is built from 15 residues. V lost 4 bases and J 6 bases, leaving 18 bases between the germline ends. The study, taken as a whole, reports: Blood also carried most thyroid clonotypes expanded above 0.001. Ophthalmopathy and stable hyperthyroidism were separated by a 13 V-J model. With a median lead of about 6.9 months before onset, the model predicted ophthalmopathy.

Patients with uncontrolled infections, other autoimmune diseases, pregnancy or lactation were excluded. Regions amplified from RNA transcripts were the TCR beta CDR3 regions. The HTBI primer set drove a first-round RT-PCR of the TCR CDR3. TCRdb re-derived calls from the multiplex PCR reads in MiXCR, one entry per CDR3 protein. The repertoire consists of 650,000 to 800,000 distinct CDR3 sequences, with less than 45% occurring once and the leading ten covering roughly 6.5%. The source material was peripheral blood or thyroid tissue (not recorded which). V is TRBV14 and J is TRBJ1-1, with D uncertain. This receptor was obtained from an adult man with Graves' disease, either hyperthyroidism or ophthalmopathy (not recorded which). The CDR3 DNA is TGTGCCAGCAGCCTTTTGAGGGTGTCAGTGGCTGAAGCTTTCTTT. This gives the protein CASSLLRVSVAEAFF.